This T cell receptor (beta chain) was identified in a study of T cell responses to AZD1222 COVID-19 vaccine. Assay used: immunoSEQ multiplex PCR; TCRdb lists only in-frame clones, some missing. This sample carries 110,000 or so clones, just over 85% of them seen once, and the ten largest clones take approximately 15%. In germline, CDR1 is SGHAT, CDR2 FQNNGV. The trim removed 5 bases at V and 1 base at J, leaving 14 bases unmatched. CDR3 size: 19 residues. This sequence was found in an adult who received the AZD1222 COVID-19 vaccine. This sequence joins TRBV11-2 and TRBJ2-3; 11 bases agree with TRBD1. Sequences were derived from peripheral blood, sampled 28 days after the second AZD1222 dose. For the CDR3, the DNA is TGTGCCAGCAGCCCCCGAACGGACAGGGGGCGAGGAGGCACAGATACGCAGTATTTT. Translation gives CASSPRTDRGRGGTDTQYF. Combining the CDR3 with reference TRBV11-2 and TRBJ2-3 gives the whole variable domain EAGVAQSPRYKIIEKRQSVAFWCNPISGHATLYWYQQILGQGPKLLIQFQNNGVVDDSQLPKDRFSAERLKGVDSTLKIQPAKLEDSAVYLCASSPRTDRGRGGTDTQYFGPGTRLTVL.